These 11 T cell receptor beta chains share one sample of origin, sequenced in a study of OX40 agonist ivuxolimab in advanced cancers. Clones were sequenced by immunoSEQ multiplex PCR, and TCRdb holds only the in-frame ones, with some missing. The data show about 88,000 clones, around 85% seen once. The material was CD4+ or CD8+ T cells sorted from blood, obtained in a trial of the OX40 agonist ivuxolimab. Receptors were obtained from an adult with an advanced solid tumor such as melanoma, head and neck, liver or kidney cancer.

The chain carries TRBV30 and TRBJ2-5; 14 nucleotides line up with TRBD2. This CDR3 region has 18 residues. V shed 0 bases, J shed 5 bases, and the junction held 11 bases outside the gene matches. Germline V gene sequence: CDR1 GTSNPN, CDR2 SVGIG (reference sequence). The CDR3 spells CAWSVDRTSGRSWETQYF. The CDR3 DNA follows: TGTGCCTGGAGTGTAGATCGGACTAGCGGGAGGAGCTGGGAGACCCAGTACTTC.

The chain has TRBV7-2 and TRBJ2-7; the D gene is possibly TRBD2 (6 bases). Trimming shortened V by 0 bases and J by 0 bases, and 12 bases separated the two germline ends. The CDR3 loop spans 16 amino acids. CDR1 and CDR2 (germline): SGHTA, FQGNSA. The CDR3 protein is CASSLAGGTHSYEQYF. For the CDR3, the DNA is TGTGCCAGCAGCTTAGCGGGTGGGACTCACTCCTACGAGCAGTACTTC.

This chain uses TRBV9 with TRBJ2-7; 7 nucleotides agree with TRBD1. This CDR3 comprises 14 residues. Germline V lookup: CDR1 SGDLS, CDR2 YYNGEE. V trimming: 4 bases; J trimming: 4 bases; junction bases outside the gene matches: 8. The CDR3 coding sequence is TGTGCCAGCAGCTCAGGGACAGCGAATTACGAGCAGTACTTC. It codes for CASSSGTANYEQYF.

V and J are TRBV19 and TRBJ1-5; the D gene is possibly TRBD1 (5 bases). The CDR3 is 16 residues long. Germline V gene sequence: CDR1 LNHDA, CDR2 SQIVND (reference sequence). V was trimmed by 3 bases and J by 3 bases, leaving 15 bases between them. CDR3 region: CASSMGDETYNQPQHF. The CDR3 DNA is TGTGCCAGTAGTATGGGGGACGAAACTTACAATCAGCCCCAGCATTTT.

The V call is TRBV7-9, the J call TRBJ1-2, with D possibly TRBD1 on 5 matching bases. Trimming shortened V by 5 bases and J by 4 bases, and 20 bases separated the two germline ends. This CDR3 has 16 amino acids. The germline gives CDR1 SEHNR, CDR2 FQNEAQ (reference sequence). CDR3 DNA sequence: TGTGCCAGCAGCCCGCCACCGGGACGCAAGGGCTATGGCTACACCTTC. It is translated as CASSPPPGRKGYGYTF.

The chain recombines TRBV30 with TRBJ2-3; 8 bases agree with TRBD2. The CDR3 loop spans 16 amino acids. V was clipped by 0 bases and J by 3 bases; unmatched bases: 8. Germline loops: CDR1 GTSNPN, CDR2 SVGIG (reference sequence). CDR3 nucleotide sequence: TGTGCCTGGAGTGTAGCGGCAGGCGGGGGGACAGATACGCAGTATTTT. This sequence encodes CAWSVAAGGGTDTQYF.

Comment on this clone: A read error may produce the germline difference seen at one junction end. The CDR3, as DNA: TGTGCTAGCAGTTTGACAGGGGGCGCCGGGGAGACCCAGTACTTC. This codes for CASSLTGGAGETQYF. The chain couples TRBV7-7 to TRBJ2-5; 10 bases align to TRBD1. Germline CDR1 and CDR2: SSHAT and FNYEAQ (reference sequence). The CDR3 spans 15 residues. Looking up the rest from reference TRBV7-7 and TRBJ2-5 gives the full variable domain: GAGVSQSPRYKVTKRGQDVTLRCDPISSHATLYWYQQALGQGPEFLTYFNYEAQPDKSGLPSDRFSAERPEGSISTLTIQRTEQRDSAMYRCASSLTGGAGETQYFGPGTRLLVL.

V is TRBV27 and J is TRBJ2-2; D is unclear. Germline V gene data show CDR1 as MNHEY and CDR2 as SMNVEV (reference sequence). V was pared by 3 bases and J by 0 bases, with 11 bases between. The CDR3 covers 16 residues. CDR3 DNA sequence: TGTGCCAGCAGTTTGCGGTTCCCAGCGAACACCGGGGAGCTGTTTTTT. It encodes CASSLRFPANTGELFF.

The rearrangement uses TRBV5-1 and TRBJ2-5; D unresolved. V was cut by 6 bases and J by 3 bases, with 12 bases left in between. Germline V gene sequence: CDR1 SGHRS, CDR2 YFSETQ. The CDR3 is 13 residues long. This CDR3 is CASKSAVEETQYF. The CDR3 region has the DNA TGCGCCAGCAAATCCGCGGTTGAAGAGACCCAGTACTTC.

This rearrangement joins TRBV4-3 to TRBJ2-2, with D perhaps TRBD2 (5 bases). In germline, CDR1 is LGHNA, CDR2 YSLEER. This CDR3 comprises 18 residues. V was pared by 2 bases and J by 0 bases, with 16 bases between. The CDR3 here is CASSQPLLTTANTGELFF. The CDR3 DNA reads TGCGCCAGCAGCCAACCGCTCTTGACTACTGCGAACACCGGGGAGCTGTTTTTT.

The J gene is TRBJ2-7, the V gene TRBV11-3; D may be TRBD2 (6 bases). This CDR3 spans 15 amino acids. Germline lookup yields CDR1 SGHNT and CDR2 YENEEA. V lost 5 bases to trimming and J lost 7 bases, with 21 bases between them. The CDR3 bases are TGTGCCAGCAGCCCCGGGGGAGCCGTGTACGGGGAGCAGTACTTC. Translating it yields CASSPGGAVYGEQYF.